Given below is one TCR beta chain in context. Its antigen is not known. This sample is drawn from a study of CD8 T cells in ankylosing spondylitis. Overall study results and limits: Made up of about eight highly homologous variants, a TCR beta motif appeared characteristic of ankylosing spondylitis blood. Earlier authors reported some of these motif variants in reactive arthritis synovial fluid and blood.

The CDR3 loop spans 19 amino acids. V lost 11 bases to trimming and J lost 5 bases, with 31 bases between them. Via MiXCR, TCRdb re-called the 5' RACE reads, giving one row per CDR3 protein. The sample includes some 800,000 distinct CDR3 sequences, approximately 10% of them seen just once. The clonotype comes from a male donor with ankylosing spondylitis. The rearrangement joins TRBV12-3 or TRBV12-4 to TRBJ2-6; no firm D call. The sequenced sample consisted of blood, either unsorted or a sorted T cell fraction (not recorded which). The CDR3 loop is CAFCLLGLPLERRANVLTF. CDR3 nucleotide sequence: TGTGCCTTCTGTTTATTGGGTCTGCCGTTGGAAAGGCGGGCCAACGTCCTGACTTTC.